This T cell receptor (beta chain) was sequenced for a study of blood T cell repertoires in COVID-19. Study in general: The United States, Italy and Spain supplied acute and convalescent COVID-19 samples. The analysed material was cDNA or gDNA that came from T cells, B-cell-depleted T cells, or PBMCs.

Germline V gene lookup returns CDR1 LNHNV and CDR2 YYDKDF (reference sequence). The V segment lost 5 bases and the J segment 2 bases; nucleotides outside the gene matches: 14. The CDR3 length is 19 residues. Measured with immunoSEQ multiplex PCR; TCRdb has only the in-frame clones, and not every one. The table records about 220,000 clones, roughly 80% of them present only once. This sequence joins TRBV15 and TRBJ2-2; 10 bases map to TRBD2. This TCR derives from a woman in her twenties or thirties who had recovered from COVID-19. Sequencing used peripheral blood. CDR3: CATSSPGGSGRANTGELFF. DNA of the CDR3: TGTGCCACCAGCTCCCCCGGGGGCAGCGGGAGGGCCAACACCGGGGAGCTGTTTTTT.